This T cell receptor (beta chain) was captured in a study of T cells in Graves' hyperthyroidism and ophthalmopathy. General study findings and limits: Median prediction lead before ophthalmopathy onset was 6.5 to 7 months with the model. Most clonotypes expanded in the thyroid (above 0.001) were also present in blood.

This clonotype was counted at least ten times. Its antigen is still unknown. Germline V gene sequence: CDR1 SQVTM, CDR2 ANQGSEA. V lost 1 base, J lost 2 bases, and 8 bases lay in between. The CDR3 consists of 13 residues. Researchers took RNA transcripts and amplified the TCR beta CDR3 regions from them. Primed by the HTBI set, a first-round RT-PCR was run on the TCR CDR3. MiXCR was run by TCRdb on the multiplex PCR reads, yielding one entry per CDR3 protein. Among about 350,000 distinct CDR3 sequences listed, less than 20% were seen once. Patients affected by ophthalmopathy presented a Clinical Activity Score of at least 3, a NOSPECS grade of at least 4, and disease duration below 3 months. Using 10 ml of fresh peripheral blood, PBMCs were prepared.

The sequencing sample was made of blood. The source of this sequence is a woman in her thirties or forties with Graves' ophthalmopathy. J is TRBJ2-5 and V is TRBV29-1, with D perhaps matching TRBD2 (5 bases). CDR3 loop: CSVEGGYQETQYF. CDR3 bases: TGCAGCGTTGAAGGAGGGTATCAAGAGACCCAGTACTTC.